The rows below give T cell receptor beta chains drawn from one sample of a study of blood T cell dynamics during melanoma immunotherapy. Some clones are missing from TCRdb's copy, which holds only in-frame ones; the method was immunoSEQ multiplex PCR. This table holds 3,000 to 4,500 clones, approximately 96% found once. The sequencing used effector memory CD8+ T cells from blood, collected from a patient treated with checkpoint blockade. Receptors originate from a human donor with melanoma. Each CDR3 is given with its conserved first and last residue. A D gene is named only where the DNA matches it firmly. Clone size, where shown, is once, few, many, or a class for clones that have expanded.

D: TRBD1; size: -; J: TRBJ2-1; V: TRBV28; CDR3: CAGETGVREQFF; DNA: TGTGCCGGAGAAACAGGGGTAAGGGAGCAGTTCTTC
D: -; size: -; J: TRBJ1-5; V: TRBV7-2; CDR3: CASSSVRWQPQHF; DNA: TGTGCCAGCAGCTCCGTTAGATGGCAGCCCCAGCATTTT
D: -; size: -; J: TRBJ2-2; V: TRBV27; CDR3: CASSLSTVPGELFF; DNA: TGTGCCAGCAGTTTATCAACGGTTCCCGGGGAGCTGTTTTTT
D: -; size: -; J: TRBJ2-1; V: TRBV11-2; CDR3: CASSTTWERNDNEQFF; DNA: TGTGCCAGCAGCACGACGTGGGAGCGGAATGACAATGAGCAGTTCTTC
D: -; size: -; J: TRBJ2-1; V: TRBV9; CDR3: CASSTSSEQFF; DNA: TGTGCCAGCAGCACTAGCAGTGAGCAGTTCTTC
D: TRBD2; size: -; J: TRBJ2-1; V: TRBV5-4; CDR3: CASSLLRETYNEQFF; DNA: TGTGCCAGCAGCTTGCTGCGGGAGACCTACAATGAGCAGTTCTTC
D: -; size: -; J: TRBJ2-1; V: TRBV7-6; CDR3: CASSLNQAGTYNEQFF; DNA: TGTGCCAGCAGCTTAAATCAGGCGGGAACGTACAATGAGCAGTTCTTC
D: TRBD1; size: -; J: TRBJ2-1; V: TRBV7-8; CDR3: CASRPPGQGIHNEQFF; DNA: TGTGCCAGCAGACCTCCGGGACAGGGTATCCACAATGAGCAGTTCTTC
D: -; size: -; J: TRBJ2-7; V: TRBV7-8; CDR3: CASSFTAPREQYF; DNA: TGTGCCAGCAGCTTTACTGCCCCCCGCGAGCAGTACTTC
D: -; size: -; J: TRBJ2-7; V: TRBV4-3; CDR3: CASSQDSGGSYEQYF; DNA: TGCGCCAGCAGCCAAGATTCAGGAGGAAGCTACGAGCAGTACTTC
D: -; size: -; J: TRBJ1-5; V: TRBV10-2; CDR3: CASSEVGYLSQPQHF; DNA: TGCGCCAGCAGTGAGGTGGGCTACTTAAGCCAGCCCCAGCATTTT
D: TRBD2; size: -; J: TRBJ2-3; V: TRBV11-2; CDR3: CATLAGDSDTQYF; DNA: TGTGCCACTCTAGCGGGAGACTCAGATACGCAGTATTTT
D: -; size: -; J: TRBJ2-1; V: TRBV4-1; CDR3: CASSQLRGYNEQFF; DNA: TGCGCCAGCAGCCAACTCCGCGGGTACAATGAGCAGTTCTTC
D: -; size: -; J: TRBJ2-1; V: TRBV2; CDR3: CASSESTGVYNEQFF; DNA: TGTGCCAGCAGTGAAAGCACGGGAGTCTATAATGAGCAGTTCTTC
D: TRBD2; size: -; J: TRBJ2-3; V: TRBV5-5; CDR3: CASSPGAGRADTQYF; DNA: TGTGCCAGCAGCCCCGGTGCAGGGAGGGCAGATACGCAGTATTTT
D: -; size: -; J: TRBJ2-1; V: TRBV5-1; CDR3: CASSSSGLPEEQFF; DNA: TGCGCCAGCAGCTCATCGGGCCTCCCCGAGGAGCAGTTCTTC
D: TRBD1; size: -; J: TRBJ1-4; V: TRBV7-9; CDR3: CASSSTGGKLFF; DNA: TGTGCCAGCAGCAGCACAGGGGGAAAACTGTTTTTT
D: -; size: -; J: TRBJ2-2; V: TRBV4-3; CDR3: CASSQEFGGELFF; DNA: TGCGCCAGCAGCCAAGAGTTTGGCGGGGAGCTGTTTTTT
D: -; size: -; J: TRBJ2-7; V: TRBV5-1; CDR3: CASSLGTDSSYEQYF; DNA: TGCGCCAGCAGCTTGGGGACGGACAGCTCCTACGAGCAGTACTTC
D: -; size: -; J: TRBJ2-3; V: TRBV5-1; CDR3: CASSYDPEDTQYF; DNA: TGCGCCAGCAGCTACGACCCGGAAGATACGCAGTATTTT
D: TRBD1; size: -; J: TRBJ2-7; V: TRBV18; CDR3: CASSPQAGTVSYEQYF; DNA: TGTGCCAGCTCACCCCAAGCCGGGACAGTCTCCTACGAGCAGTACTTC
D: -; size: -; J: TRBJ2-7; V: TRBV2; CDR3: CATRGLEQYF; DNA: TGTGCCACCAGGGGTCTCGAGCAGTACTTC
D: -; size: -; J: TRBJ2-7; V: TRBV7-8; CDR3: CASGLMKGLDEQYF; DNA: TGTGCCAGTGGGTTAATGAAAGGGCTCGACGAGCAGTACTTC
D: -; size: once; J: TRBJ2-7; V: TRBV27; CDR3: CASSLTGYGYEQYF; DNA: TGTGCCAGCAGTTTAACCGGGTACGGCTACGAGCAGTACTTC
D: -; size: -; J: TRBJ2-5; V: TRBV5-1; CDR3: CASSLDLGAETQYF; DNA: TGCGCCAGCAGCTTAGATCTTGGGGCGGAGACCCAGTACTTC
D: -; size: -; J: TRBJ1-1; V: TRBV5-5; CDR3: CASSLEGRDTEAFF; DNA: TGTGCCAGCAGCTTGGAGGGTAGGGACACTGAAGCTTTCTTT
D: TRBD1; size: -; J: TRBJ2-1; V: TRBV19; CDR3: CASSRDSYNEQFF; DNA: TGTGCCAGTAGCCGGGACAGCTACAATGAGCAGTTCTTC
D: TRBD1; size: -; J: TRBJ2-1; V: TRBV15; CDR3: CATSKYEGQGADNEQFF; DNA: TGTGCCACCAGTAAATACGAGGGACAGGGGGCGGACAATGAGCAGTTCTTC
D: TRBD2; size: -; J: TRBJ2-3; V: TRBV4-3; CDR3: CASSQDAGGSTDTQYF; DNA: TGCGCCAGCAGCCAAGATGCGGGAGGTAGCACAGATACGCAGTATTTT
D: -; size: -; J: TRBJ2-2; V: TRBV7-7; CDR3: CASSAGAGELFF; DNA: TGTGCCAGCAGCGCAGGGGCCGGGGAGCTGTTTTTT
D: TRBD1; size: once; J: TRBJ1-5; V: TRBV27; CDR3: CASSLVGTGGGGNQPQHF; DNA: TGTGCCAGCAGTTTAGTCGGGACAGGGGGCGGCGGCAATCAGCCCCAGCATTTT
D: TRBD1; size: once; J: TRBJ1-1; V: TRBV7-2; CDR3: CASSLKAGRGLVRFTEAFF; DNA: TGTGCCAGCAGCTTAAAAGCCGGCAGGGGGCTCGTACGATTCACTGAAGCTTTCTTT
D: -; size: -; J: TRBJ2-3; V: TRBV6-5; CDR3: CASSYSGAGADTQYF; DNA: TGTGCCAGCAGTTACTCGGGTGCCGGCGCAGATACGCAGTATTTT
D: TRBD1; size: -; J: TRBJ2-6; V: TRBV7-9; CDR3: CASSSDDRARASGANVLTF; DNA: TGTGCCAGCAGCTCAGACGACAGGGCTAGGGCCTCTGGGGCCAACGTCCTGACTTTC
D: -; size: -; J: TRBJ2-7; V: TRBV10-2; CDR3: CASSGQDYYEQYF; DNA: TGCGCCAGCAGTGGACAGGACTACTACGAGCAGTACTTC
D: -; size: -; J: TRBJ2-5; V: TRBV11-3; CDR3: CASSLSREGEETQYF; DNA: TGTGCCAGCAGCCTATCGAGGGAAGGGGAGGAGACCCAGTACTTC
D: -; size: -; J: TRBJ1-3; V: TRBV9; CDR3: CASSSRGGPSGNTIYF; DNA: TGTGCCAGCAGCTCCAGGGGAGGCCCCTCTGGAAACACCATATATTTT
D: -; size: -; J: TRBJ1-1; V: TRBV4-1; CDR3: CASSYRAGGNTEAFF; DNA: TGCGCCAGCAGCTATCGGGCAGGCGGCAACACTGAAGCTTTCTTT
D: -; size: once; J: TRBJ2-2; V: TRBV7-9; CDR3: CAIEPSYTGELFF; DNA: TGTGCTATCGAGCCCAGCTACACCGGGGAGCTGTTTTTT
D: TRBD1; size: -; J: TRBJ1-5; V: TRBV29-1; CDR3: CSVRTGSNQPQHF; DNA: TGCAGCGTGAGGACAGGGTCAAATCAGCCCCAGCATTTT
D: -; size: -; J: TRBJ2-2; V: TRBV29-1; CDR3: CSVETQGFTGELFF; DNA: TGCAGCGTTGAAACACAGGGTTTCACCGGGGAGCTGTTTTTT
D: TRBD1; size: -; J: TRBJ2-7; V: TRBV9; CDR3: CASSVGDRGYEQYF; DNA: TGTGCCAGCAGCGTAGGGGACAGGGGCTACGAGCAGTACTTC
D: TRBD1; size: -; J: TRBJ2-4; V: TRBV6-6; CDR3: CASRPRQGGSDIQYF; DNA: TGTGCCAGCAGGCCCAGACAGGGCGGTTCGGACATTCAGTACTTC
D: -; size: -; J: TRBJ2-2; V: TRBV5-4; CDR3: CASSLGRADGELFF; DNA: TGTGCCAGCAGCTTGGGAAGAGCGGACGGGGAGCTGTTTTTT